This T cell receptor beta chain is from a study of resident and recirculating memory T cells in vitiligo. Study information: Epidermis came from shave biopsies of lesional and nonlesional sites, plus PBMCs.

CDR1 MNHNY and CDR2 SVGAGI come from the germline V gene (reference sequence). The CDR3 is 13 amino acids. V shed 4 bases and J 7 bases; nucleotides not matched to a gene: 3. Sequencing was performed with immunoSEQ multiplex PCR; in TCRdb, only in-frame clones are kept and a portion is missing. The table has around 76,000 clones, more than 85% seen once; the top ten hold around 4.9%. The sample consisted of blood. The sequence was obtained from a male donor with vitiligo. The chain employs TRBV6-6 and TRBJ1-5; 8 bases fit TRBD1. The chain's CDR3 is CASSSTGGQPQHF. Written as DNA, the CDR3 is TGTGCCAGCAGTTCAACAGGGGGACAGCCCCAGCATTTT.